The rows below give T cell receptor beta chains drawn from one sample of a study of cytomegalovirus exposure and HLA in healthy donors. Produced via immunoSEQ multiplex PCR; TCRdb's table is partial and in-frame only. The repertoire has 75,000 to 100,000 clones, around four fifths of them found once; the top ten carry 5.5% to 8%. Sequenced material: PBMCs. All receptors come from a young man in good health and CMV-seronegative. Each CDR3 is given with its conserved first and last residue. A D gene is named only where the DNA matches it firmly. Clone size is shown for a subset of rows, as once, few, many or a class of expanded clone.

J: TRBJ2-7
V: TRBV4-1
size: .
D: TRBD1
length: 13
CDR3: CASRHNRGDEQYF
DNA: TGCGCCAGCAGGCACAACAGGGGCGACGAGCAGTACTTC

J: TRBJ1-1
V: TRBV19
size: .
D: TRBD1
length: 16
CDR3: CASIETWTGTNTEAFF
DNA: TGTGCCAGTATAGAAACTTGGACAGGGACAAACACTGAAGCTTTCTTT

J: TRBJ1-5
V: TRBV29-1
size: .
D: .
length: 12
CDR3: CSVGEANQPQHF
DNA: TGCAGCGTTGGGGAGGCCAATCAGCCCCAGCATTTT

J: TRBJ2-3
V: TRBV27
size: .
D: TRBD2
length: 17
CDR3: CASSIAGLAGNLDTQYF
DNA: TGTGCCAGCAGTATTGCCGGGCTAGCGGGGAATTTAGATACGCAGTATTTT

J: TRBJ1-5
V: TRBV5-1
size: .
D: .
length: 16
CDR3: CASSLGDGGGNQPQHF
DNA: TGCGCCAGCAGCCTAGGAGATGGAGGGGGCAATCAGCCCCAGCATTTT

J: TRBJ1-1
V: TRBV23-1
size: few
D: TRBD1
length: 17
CDR3: CASSQRTGGSRGPEAFF
DNA: TGCGCCAGCAGTCAAAGGACAGGGGGCTCACGGGGCCCTGAAGCTTTCTTT

J: TRBJ1-6
V: TRBV5-1
size: .
D: .
length: 16
CDR3: CASSFTTGMANSPLHF
DNA: TGCGCCAGCAGCTTTACAACAGGGATGGCAAATTCACCCCTCCACTTT

J: TRBJ1-1
V: TRBV6-1
size: .
D: TRBD1
length: 13
CDR3: CASILTGGTEAFF
DNA: TGTGCCAGCATTTTAACAGGGGGGACTGAAGCTTTCTTT

J: TRBJ2-7
V: TRBV5-4
size: .
D: TRBD1
length: 13
CDR3: CASSTRQGPEQYF
DNA: TGTGCCAGCAGCACCCGACAGGGCCCCGAGCAGTACTTC

J: TRBJ1-1
V: TRBV6-1
size: .
D: .
length: 11
CDR3: CASMEGTEAFF
DNA: TGTGCCAGCATGGAGGGCACTGAAGCTTTCTTT

J: TRBJ2-3
V: TRBV7-7
size: .
D: .
length: 14
CDR3: CASSQGLPTDTQYF
DNA: TGTGCCAGCAGCCAAGGACTGCCCACAGATACGCAGTATTTT